This entry concerns a single T cell receptor beta chain. This table comes from immunoSEQ multiplex PCR, and its TCRdb copy is limited to in-frame clones, with some not included. The sample lists tens of thousands of clones, 80% to 90% occurring once. The entry originates in a study of OX40 agonist ivuxolimab in advanced cancers. For the study at large: Patients' therapy was ivuxolimab, an antibody that acts as an agonist of OX40 (CD134).

V gave up 4 bases and J gave up 3 bases; unmatched junction bases: 4. The CDR3 loop spans 13 amino acids. Germline CDR1 is SQVTM and CDR2 is ANQGSEA. The receptor was derived from an adult with an advanced solid tumor such as melanoma, head and neck, liver or kidney cancer. The genes are TRBV29-1 and TRBJ2-7, with TRBD2 identical over 9 bases. This specimen was CD4+ or CD8+ T cells sorted from blood, taken in a trial of the OX40 agonist ivuxolimab. The CDR3 protein is CSVVAGANYEQYF. CDR3 nucleotides: TGCAGCGTTGTAGCGGGAGCGAACTACGAGCAGTACTTC.